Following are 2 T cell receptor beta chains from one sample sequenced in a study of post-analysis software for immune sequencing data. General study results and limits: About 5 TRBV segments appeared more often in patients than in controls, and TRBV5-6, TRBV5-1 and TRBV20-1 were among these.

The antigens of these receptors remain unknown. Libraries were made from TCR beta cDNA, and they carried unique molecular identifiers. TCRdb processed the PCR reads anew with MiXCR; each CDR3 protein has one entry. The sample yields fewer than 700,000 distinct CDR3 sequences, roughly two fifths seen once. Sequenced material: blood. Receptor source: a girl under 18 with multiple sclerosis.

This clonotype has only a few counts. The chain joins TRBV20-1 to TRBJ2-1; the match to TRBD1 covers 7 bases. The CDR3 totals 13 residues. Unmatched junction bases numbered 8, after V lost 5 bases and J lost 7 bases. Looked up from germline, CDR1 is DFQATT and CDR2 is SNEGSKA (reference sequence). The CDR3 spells CSAGAGGKNEQFF. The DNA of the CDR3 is TGCAGTGCTGGGGCAGGGGGTAAAAATGAGCAGTTCTTC.

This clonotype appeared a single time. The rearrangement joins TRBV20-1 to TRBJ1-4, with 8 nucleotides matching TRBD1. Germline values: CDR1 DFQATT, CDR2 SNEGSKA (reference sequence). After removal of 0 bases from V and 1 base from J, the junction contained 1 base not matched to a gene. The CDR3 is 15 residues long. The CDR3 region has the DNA TGCAGTGCTAGAGAACAGGGGGGAACTAATGAAAAACTGTTTTTT. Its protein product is CSAREQGGTNEKLFF.